This is a list of T cell receptor beta chains from one sample in a study of metastatic and nonmetastatic thyroid tumors. MiXCR was used by TCRdb to re-call the PCR reads. Among about 21,000 clones listed, roughly 24% were seen once. Sequencing used blood. These receptors were taken from a female donor with papillary thyroid cancer or a benign thyroid nodule (not recorded which). Some clones in this sample may be carry-over from other donors' samples. Both conserved end residues are part of each CDR3. A D gene is named only where the DNA matches it firmly. Clone size is shown for a subset of rows, as once, few, many or a class of expanded clone.

d_call	clone_size	v_call	j_call	cdr3_nt	cdr3_aa
NA	medium-sized	TRBV20-1	TRBJ1-6	TGCAGTGCAATACGAACAGAGAGGAGTAATTCACCCCTCCACTTT	CSAIRTERSNSPLHF
NA	NA	TRBV2	TRBJ2-2	TGTGCCAGCAGTCCTCGGACAGGAGGGACCGGGGAGCTGTTTTTT	CASSPRTGGTGELFF
NA	many	TRBV30	TRBJ2-7	TGTGCCTGGAGTCGTTCTACCTACGAGCAGTACTTC	CAWSRSTYEQYF
NA	NA	TRBV6-5	TRBJ2-7	TGTGCCAGCAGTTATGTAATGGCCTACGAGCAGTACTTC	CASSYVMAYEQYF
NA	few	TRBV19	TRBJ2-6	TGTGCCAGTAGTATTAGGTCGACCTCTGGGGCCAACGTCCTGACTTTC	CASSIRSTSGANVLTF
TRBD2	NA	TRBV11-2	TRBJ2-3	TGTGCCAGCAGCTCTAATCAAGATGTTAGGGGACTAGCGGGAGTGGATACGCAGTATTTT	CASSSNQDVRGLAGVDTQYF
NA	NA	TRBV14	TRBJ2-7	TGTGCCAGAAGCCAACTGGGGCGGAACGAGCAGTACTTC	CARSQLGRNEQYF
NA	NA	TRBV11-2	TRBJ2-7	TGTGCCCAGCCGGGCAATCCTTGGGCATCCTACGAGCAGTACTTC	CAQPGNPWASYEQYF
NA	many	TRBV12-3/TRBV12-4	TRBJ1-1	TGTGCCAGCAGTTCCCGGATTGACACTGAAGCTTTCTTT	CASSSRIDTEAFF
NA	many	TRBV3-1	TRBJ1-1	TGTGCCAGCAGCCAAGGCGGACAGCTCACTGAAGCTTTCTTT	CASSQGGQLTEAFF
NA	medium-sized	TRBV9	TRBJ2-1	TGTGCCAGCAGCGTCCGTTACGACTCCTACAATGAGCAGTTCTTC	CASSVRYDSYNEQFF
NA	NA	TRBV20-1	TRBJ1-2	TGCAGTGCTAGAGATAGAAAGAGTGGCTACACCTTC	CSARDRKSGYTF
TRBD1	many	TRBV12-3/TRBV12-4	TRBJ2-3	TGTGCCAGCAGTTTACAAGTCGGGACAGGGGCCACAGATACGCAGTATTTT	CASSLQVGTGATDTQYF
NA	NA	TRBV11-2	TRBJ1-1	TGTGCCAGCAGCTTAGGGATAGGCACTGAAGCTTTCTTT	CASSLGIGTEAFF